The 10 T cell receptor beta chains below all came from one sample that was sequenced in a study of T cells after yellow fever vaccination. TCRdb passed the 5' RACE reads through MiXCR, listing each CDR3 protein once. The profile shows a few hundred thousand distinct CDR3 sequences, roughly 9% of them singletons. This specimen consisted of CD4+ T cells sorted from PBMCs, obtained 5 days after the yellow fever booster vaccination. Every receptor here comes from a man between 18 and 35 years old who received the YFV17D yellow fever vaccine.

The chain recombines TRBV5-5 with TRBJ1-6, with D unclear. Germline CDR1 and CDR2: SGHKS and YYEKEE (reference sequence). This CDR3 has 15 residues. V dropped 6 bases and J dropped 5 bases, with 15 bases sitting between them. The CDR3 nucleotides are TGTGCCAGCAAGTTATTGGTACAAGATAATTCACCCCTCCACTTT. This codes for CASKLLVQDNSPLHF.

This clonotype showed up just a few times. This chain joins TRBV6-2 or TRBV6-3 and TRBJ2-5; D unclear. Trimming removed 4 bases at V and 5 bases at J, with 23 bases between. CDR3 length equals 17 residues. Germline lookup yields CDR1 MNHEY and CDR2 SVGEGT. This chain's CDR3 is CASSSSRERSGRETQYF. In DNA, the CDR3 is TGTGCCAGCAGTTCCTCTCGAGAAAGGTCTGGTAGGGAGACCCAGTACTTC.

A few counts support this clonotype. V is TRBV12-5 and J is TRBJ2-5, with 9 bases aligning to TRBD1. Germline CDR1 LGHNT, CDR2 FRNRAP. The trim removed 6 bases at V and 2 bases at J, leaving 4 bases unmatched. The length of the CDR3 is 14 residues. CDR3 protein: CASGYRGQQETQYF. Here the CDR3 DNA reads TGTGCTAGTGGCTACAGGGGGCAACAAGAGACCCAGTACTTC. The full variable domain, its missing parts supplied by reference TRBV12-5 and TRBJ2-5, is DARVTQTPRHKVTEMGQEVTMRCQPILGHNTVFWYRQTMMQGLELLAYFRNRAPLDDSGMPKDRFSAEMPDATLATLKIQPSEPRDSAVYFCASGYRGQQETQYFGPGTRLLVL.

The sample holds many counts of this clonotype. The genes are TRBV6-2 or TRBV6-3 and TRBJ1-1, with D uncertain. Per the germline V gene, CDR1 is MNHEY and CDR2 is SVGEGT. V dropped 1 base and J dropped 4 bases, with 7 bases sitting between them. CDR3 length equals 13 residues. The CDR3 region has the DNA TGTGCCAGCAGTTACTGGGATTTCACTGAAGCTTTCTTT. Its translation is CASSYWDFTEAFF.

J is TRBJ1-1 and V is TRBV20-1; D is possibly TRBD1 (5 bases). Germline V gene sequence: CDR1 DFQATT, CDR2 SNEGSKA (reference sequence). This CDR3 region has 15 residues. Trimming took off 0 bases at V and 2 bases at J, with 13 bases between the two ends. The CDR3 region is CSARDPGEGNTEAFF. CDR3 sequence (DNA): TGCAGTGCTAGAGATCCGGGGGAGGGCAACACTGAAGCTTTCTTT.

The V call is TRBV20-1, the J call TRBJ1-1; D call uncertain. The CDR3 extends over 13 amino acids. Trimming took 0 bases from V and 3 from J, leaving 8 bases between them. CDR1 DFQATT and CDR2 SNEGSKA come from the germline V gene (reference sequence). The CDR3 nucleotides are TGCAGTGCTAGAGATACGGCAGACACTGAAGCTTTCTTT. Its protein is CSARDTADTEAFF.

This clonotype was counted a single time. Compared with germline, one end of the junction differs, possibly owing to a read error. The rearrangement uses TRBV29-1 and TRBJ1-4; the D is unclear. The CDR3 has 13 residues. In germline, CDR1 is SQVTM, CDR2 ANQGSEA. The CDR3 DNA follows: TGCAGCGTTGATCCGGGCGGAGGTGAAAAACCGTTTTTT. Translating it yields CSVDPGGGEKPFF.

This clonotype was seen at least ten times. V is TRBV5-1 and J is TRBJ2-6; D not certain. Trimming removed 4 bases at V and 3 bases at J, with 5 bases between. The CDR3 loop spans 13 amino acids. Germline values: CDR1 SGHRS, CDR2 YFSETQ. CDR3: CASSNGGANVLTF. Written as DNA, the CDR3 is TGCGCCAGCAGCAATGGTGGGGCCAACGTCCTGACTTTC.

This sequence joins TRBV6-5 and TRBJ1-2; no clear D. The germline CDR1 and CDR2 sequences are MNHEY and SVGAGI. V was clipped by 6 bases and J by 2 bases, with 16 bases between them. This CDR3 has 15 amino acids. The CDR3 sequence is CASRPVPWLNYGYTF. Written as DNA, the CDR3 is TGTGCCAGCAGACCCGTCCCCTGGCTCAACTATGGCTACACCTTC.

The CDR3 loop reads CSVWGGQETQYF. The CDR3 DNA sequence: TGCAGCGTCTGGGGGGGGCAAGAGACCCAGTACTTC. The chain couples TRBV29-1 to TRBJ2-5; 7 bases map to TRBD2. The CDR3 totals 12 residues. Per the germline V gene, CDR1 is SQVTM and CDR2 is ANQGSEA. Trimming at V came to 6 bases and at J to 2 bases, leaving 3 bases not matched to a gene.